One and the same sample provided the 21 T cell receptor beta chains below, sequenced in a study of blood T cell repertoires in COVID-19. Sequencing was performed with immunoSEQ multiplex PCR; in TCRdb, only in-frame clones are kept and a portion is missing. The sample lists some 140,000 clones; roughly 78% were seen once. Source material: peripheral blood. Receptors originate from a man between 60 and 75 years old with acute or convalescent COVID-19.

CDR3 sequence reads: CASRTGGQGILYGYTF. The CDR3 coding sequence is TGTGCCAGTAGGACTGGAGGGCAGGGAATCCTCTATGGCTACACCTTC. This chain links TRBV19 with TRBJ1-2, with D possibly matching TRBD1 (5 bases). The V gene lost 6 bases and the J gene lost 4 bases, with 21 bases spanning the gap. The CDR3 is 16 amino acids. Germline assignment: CDR1 LNHDA and CDR2 SQIVND (reference sequence).

The genes are TRBV15 and TRBJ2-7, with a possible D match to TRBD1 (6 bases). V dropped 0 bases and J dropped 3 bases, with 12 bases sitting between them. The CDR3 length is 15 residues. Germline V gene data show CDR1 as LNHNV and CDR2 as YYDKDF (reference sequence). Here the CDR3 DNA reads TGTGCCACCAGCAGAGATCAGGGACACCACTACGAGCAGTACTTC. It translates to CATSRDQGHHYEQYF.

This chain uses TRBV6-5 with TRBJ2-2, with D possibly being TRBD2 (5 bases). Per germline, CDR1 MNHEY and CDR2 SVGAGI. CDR3 size: 13 residues. Trimming cost V 3 bases and J 8 bases, with 10 bases left between them. The CDR3 DNA follows: TGTGCCAGCAGTTATTTCTCGGGAGGGGAGCTGTTTTTT. Protein: CASSYFSGGELFF.

The gene calls are TRBV28 and TRBJ1-1; 9 positions match TRBD1. The V and J ends lost 6 bases and 5 bases, in that order; junction bases with no gene match: 7. The CDR3 is 14 residues long. Per germline, CDR1 MDHEN and CDR2 SYDVKM. DNA of the CDR3: TGTGCCAGCAGCTGGGACAGGGTACGGACTGAAGCTTTCTTT. As protein: CASSWDRVRTEAFF.

The J gene is TRBJ2-6, the V gene TRBV7-2; 9 bases map to TRBD1. This CDR3 contains 18 residues. CDR1 SGHTA and CDR2 FQGNSA come from the germline V gene. The junction had 8 bases not matched to a gene; V was cut back by 5 bases and J by 0 bases. The CDR3 DNA is TGTGCCAGCAGCCCCGGGACAGGGAGGAACTCTGGGGCCAACGTCCTGACTTTC. Translation gives CASSPGTGRNSGANVLTF.

This chain connects TRBV9 to TRBJ2-5, with TRBD1 matching over 7 bases. Germline trimming cut 1 base from V and 0 bases from J; bases unmatched to any gene: 3. CDR1 SGDLS and CDR2 YYNGEE come from the germline V gene. This CDR3 has 15 residues. The CDR3 loop reads CASSVWDRHQETQYF. The CDR3, as DNA: TGTGCCAGCAGCGTATGGGACAGACACCAAGAGACCCAGTACTTC.

The chain carries TRBV21-1 and TRBJ2-7; TRBD1 reflects the table's D call only, with no check against the DNA. TRBV21-1 is classified as a pseudogene. The CDR3 sequence is 15 residues long. CDR3 protein: CASSGKTISSYEQYF. The DNA for the CDR3 is TGTGCCAGCAGCGGAAAGACAATTAGCTCCTACGAGCAGTACTTC.

This clone was seen many times. The chain joins TRBV4-3 to TRBJ1-2, with TRBD1 as a possible D gene (5 bases). Trimming removed 3 bases from V and 2 bases from J, with 13 bases in between. The CDR3 sequence is 15 residues long. The germline CDR1 and CDR2 sequences are LGHNA and YSLEER. The CDR3 DNA is TGCGCCAGCAGCCAGGGATATGCAGGGAACTATGGCTACACCTTC. Translation: CASSQGYAGNYGYTF.

With respect to this clone: This same CDR3 is encoded by further DNA sequences in the sample. This rearrangement joins TRBV2 to TRBJ2-1, with 7 bases that match TRBD2. This CDR3 has 13 amino acids. Germline-derived CDR1 and CDR2 are SNHLY and FYNNEI. V lost 7 bases and J lost 4; bases outside the gene matches: 4. Here the CDR3 reads CASIAGVYNEQFF. The CDR3, as DNA: TGTGCCAGCATCGCGGGAGTATACAATGAGCAGTTCTTC.

This clone has just one count. This chain uses TRBV4-3 with TRBJ1-5; 7 nucleotides align to TRBD1. Germline loops: CDR1 LGHNA, CDR2 YSLEER. V shed 2 bases, J shed 3 bases, and the junction held 7 bases outside the gene matches. The CDR3 runs 16 residues. CDR3 DNA sequence: TGCGCCAGCAGCCAAAATTACAGGGGAACCAATCAGCCCCAGCATTTT. Its translation: CASSQNYRGTNQPQHF.

The chain is built from TRBV6-6 and TRBJ1-1; TRBD1 matches 7 bases. The CDR3 runs to 14 residues. V was pared by 8 bases and J by 2 bases, with 8 bases of the junction left unmatched. Germline values: CDR1 MNHNY, CDR2 SVGAGI (reference sequence). The CDR3 here is CASGVDRENTEAFF. The CDR3 coding sequence is TGTGCCAGCGGCGTAGACAGGGAAAACACTGAAGCTTTCTTT.

This sequence joins TRBV7-2 and TRBJ1-5, with D tentatively TRBD1 (5 bases). Germline V gene sequence: CDR1 SGHTA, CDR2 FQGNSA. Trimming took 5 bases from V and 5 from J, leaving 10 bases between them. CDR3 length: 13 amino acids. The CDR3 loop reads CASSLRGDQPQHF. CDR3 nucleotides: TGTGCCAGCAGCCTCCGGGGGGATCAGCCCCAGCATTTT.

The V and J genes are TRBV28 and TRBJ1-2, with D possibly being TRBD1 (5 bases). CDR1 is MDHEN, CDR2 SYDVKM, per germline. V lost 4 bases and J lost 4, with 13 bases in between. This CDR3 has 14 residues. The DNA for the CDR3 is TGTGCCAGCAGTTCAACAGCGGGGGGCTATGGCTACACCTTC. Encoded protein: CASSSTAGGYGYTF.

The genes are TRBV5-5 and TRBJ1-4; D is possibly TRBD1 (5 bases). CDR3 length equals 15 residues. CDR1 SGHKS and CDR2 YYEKEE come from the germline V gene (reference sequence). Trimming left V 0 bases short and J 8 bases short, with 14 bases between. The CDR3 is CASSLAGQRGEKLFF. CDR3 DNA sequence: TGTGCCAGCAGCTTGGCAGGGCAGCGGGGGGAAAAACTGTTTTTT.

This clone turned up a few times. The rearrangement links TRBV3-1 (or the pseudogene TRBV3-2) to TRBJ2-2, with D perhaps matching TRBD1 (5 bases). V was shortened by 2 bases and J by 4 bases, with 8 bases between the two germline ends. The CDR3 has 14 amino acids. Germline CDR1 LGHDT, CDR2 YNNKEL (reference sequence). The CDR3 bases are TGTGCCAGCAGCCAAAGCAGGGTCACCGGGGAGCTGTTTTTT. This gives the protein CASSQSRVTGELFF.

This clone was detected only once. The chain combines TRBV14 with TRBJ2-5; 8 nucleotides match TRBD1. This CDR3 contains 15 residues. V was pared by 3 bases and J by 5 bases, with 8 bases of the junction left unmatched. Germline CDR1 is SGHDN and CDR2 is FVKESK. The CDR3 sequence: CASSQITGGWETQYF. CDR3 DNA: TGTGCCAGCAGCCAGATCACAGGGGGTTGGGAGACCCAGTACTTC.

This chain uses TRBV5-1 with TRBJ2-5; 9 nucleotides match TRBD2. CDR1 and CDR2 (germline): SGHRS, YFSETQ. The CDR3 is 18 amino acids. Trimming took 0 bases from V and 5 from J; bases not matched to a gene: 14. CDR3 nucleotides: TGCGCCAGCAGCTTGGAATTCAGCGGGAGGCCTAAAATTGAGACCCAGTACTTC. This gives the protein CASSLEFSGRPKIETQYF.

The rearrangement uses TRBV28 and TRBJ1-3, with D tentatively TRBD1 (6 bases). V gave up 2 bases and J gave up 3 bases, with 11 bases separating them. Germline assignment: CDR1 MDHEN and CDR2 SYDVKM. The CDR3 is 15 amino acids. The CDR3 DNA follows: TGTGCCAGCAGTTTACCTCAGGGACATGGAAACACCATATATTTT. Amino acid sequence: CASSLPQGHGNTIYF.

For this clone: The sample holds other DNA sequences that translate to the same CDR3. The chain has TRBV29-1 and TRBJ2-3, with D unclear. Trimming shortened V by 3 bases and J by 6 bases, and 7 bases separated the two germline ends. The CDR3 length is 11 residues. Germline-derived CDR1 and CDR2 are SQVTM and ANQGSEA. CDR3 in amino acids: CSVDRVDTQYF. DNA of the CDR3: TGCAGCGTTGATCGGGTGGATACGCAGTATTTT.

V usage is TRBV28 and J usage is TRBJ1-2, with D perhaps matching TRBD1 (5 bases). V was trimmed by 3 bases and J by 4 bases, leaving 12 bases between them. CDR3 length equals 14 residues. Germline V gene sequence: CDR1 MDHEN, CDR2 SYDVKM. The CDR3 is CASSLVGARYGYTF. The CDR3 DNA sequence: TGTGCCAGCAGTTTGGTTGGGGCTCGCTATGGCTACACCTTC.

V usage is TRBV11-3 and J usage is TRBJ2-3; 8 nucleotides match TRBD2. The V and J ends lost 5 bases and 4 bases, in that order; junction bases with no gene match: 5. CDR3 length: 14 residues. Germline assignment: CDR1 SGHNT and CDR2 YENEEA. This CDR3 is CASSKAGDSDTQYF. Written as DNA, the CDR3 is TGTGCCAGCAGCAAAGCGGGGGATTCAGATACGCAGTATTTT.